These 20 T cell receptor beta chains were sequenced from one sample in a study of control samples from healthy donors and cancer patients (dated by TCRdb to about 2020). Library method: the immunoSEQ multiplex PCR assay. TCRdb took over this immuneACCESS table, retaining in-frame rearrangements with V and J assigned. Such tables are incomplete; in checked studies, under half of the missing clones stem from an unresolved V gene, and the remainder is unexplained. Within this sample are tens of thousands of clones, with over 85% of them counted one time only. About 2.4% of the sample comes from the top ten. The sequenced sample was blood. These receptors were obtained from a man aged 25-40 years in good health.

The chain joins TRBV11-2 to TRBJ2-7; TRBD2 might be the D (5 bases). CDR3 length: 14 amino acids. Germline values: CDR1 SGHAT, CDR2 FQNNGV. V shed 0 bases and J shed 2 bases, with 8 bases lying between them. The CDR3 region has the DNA TGTGCCAGCAGCTTAGACTGGGAGCCCTACGAGCAGTACTTC. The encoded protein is CASSLDWEPYEQYF.

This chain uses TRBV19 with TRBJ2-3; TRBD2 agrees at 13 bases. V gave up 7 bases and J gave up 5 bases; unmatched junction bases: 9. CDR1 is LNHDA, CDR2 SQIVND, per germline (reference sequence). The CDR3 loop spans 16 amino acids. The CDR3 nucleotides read TGTGCCAGTACCCGGGGGACTAGCGGGACGAAAGATACGCAGTATTTT. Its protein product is CASTRGTSGTKDTQYF.

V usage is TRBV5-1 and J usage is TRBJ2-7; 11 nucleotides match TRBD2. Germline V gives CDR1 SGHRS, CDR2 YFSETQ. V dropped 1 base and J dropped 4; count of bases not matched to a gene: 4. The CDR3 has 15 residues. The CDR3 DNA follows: TGCGCCAGCAGCTTGAATCCTAGCGGGAGGTACGAGCAGTACTTC. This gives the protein CASSLNPSGRYEQYF.

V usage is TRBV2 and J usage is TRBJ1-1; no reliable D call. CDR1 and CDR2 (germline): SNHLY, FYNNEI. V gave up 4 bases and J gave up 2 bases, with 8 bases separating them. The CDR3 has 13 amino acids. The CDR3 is CASSGGLNTEAFF. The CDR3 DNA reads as TGTGCCAGCAGTGGCGGACTAAACACTGAAGCTTTCTTT. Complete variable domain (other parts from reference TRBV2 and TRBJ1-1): EPEVTQTPSHQVTQMGQEVILRCVPISNHLYFYWYRQILGQKVEFLVSFYNNEISEKSEIFDDQFSVERPDGSNFTLKIRSTKLEDSAMYFCASSGGLNTEAFFGQGTRLTVV.

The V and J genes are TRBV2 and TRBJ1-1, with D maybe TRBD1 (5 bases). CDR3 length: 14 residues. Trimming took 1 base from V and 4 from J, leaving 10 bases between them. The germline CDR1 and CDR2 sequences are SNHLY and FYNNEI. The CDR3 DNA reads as TGTGCCAGCAGTGAAGAAGTGGGGACCACTGAAGCTTTCTTT. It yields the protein CASSEEVGTTEAFF.

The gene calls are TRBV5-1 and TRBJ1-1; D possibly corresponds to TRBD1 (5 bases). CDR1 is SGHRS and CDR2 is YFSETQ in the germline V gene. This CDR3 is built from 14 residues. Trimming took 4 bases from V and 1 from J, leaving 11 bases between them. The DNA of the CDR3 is TGCGCCAGCAGCCCAAATACAGGGAACACTGAAGCTTTCTTT. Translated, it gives CASSPNTGNTEAFF.

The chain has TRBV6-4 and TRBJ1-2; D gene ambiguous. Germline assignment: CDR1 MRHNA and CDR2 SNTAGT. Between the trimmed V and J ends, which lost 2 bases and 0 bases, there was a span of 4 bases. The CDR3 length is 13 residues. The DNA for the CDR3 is TGTGCCAGCAGTGACGACCCTAACTATGGCTACACCTTC. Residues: CASSDDPNYGYTF.

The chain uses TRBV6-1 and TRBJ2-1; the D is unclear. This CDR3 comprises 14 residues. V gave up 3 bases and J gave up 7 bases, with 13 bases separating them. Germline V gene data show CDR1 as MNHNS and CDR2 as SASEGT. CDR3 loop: CASSESGFGNEQFF. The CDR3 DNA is TGTGCCAGCAGTGAGTCAGGTTTCGGAAATGAGCAGTTCTTC.

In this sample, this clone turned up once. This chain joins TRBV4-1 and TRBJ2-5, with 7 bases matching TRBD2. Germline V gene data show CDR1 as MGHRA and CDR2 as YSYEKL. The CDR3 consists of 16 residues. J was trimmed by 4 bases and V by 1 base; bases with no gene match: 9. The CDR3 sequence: CASSQVAGRFGETQYF. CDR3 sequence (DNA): TGCGCCAGCAGCCAAGTGGCCGGGAGGTTCGGAGAGACCCAGTACTTC.

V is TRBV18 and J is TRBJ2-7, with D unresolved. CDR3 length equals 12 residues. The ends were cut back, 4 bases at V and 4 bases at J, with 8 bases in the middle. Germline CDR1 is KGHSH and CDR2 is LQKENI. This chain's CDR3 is CASSLRSYEQYF. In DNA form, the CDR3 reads TGTGCCAGCTCACTGCGATCTTACGAGCAGTACTTC.

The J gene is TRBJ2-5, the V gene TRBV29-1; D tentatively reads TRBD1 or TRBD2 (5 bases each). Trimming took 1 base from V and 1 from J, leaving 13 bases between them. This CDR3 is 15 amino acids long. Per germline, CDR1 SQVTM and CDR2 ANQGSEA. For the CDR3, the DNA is TGCAGCGTTGAAGGGAAGAGGGACGCCCAAGAGACCCAGTACTTC. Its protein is CSVEGKRDAQETQYF.

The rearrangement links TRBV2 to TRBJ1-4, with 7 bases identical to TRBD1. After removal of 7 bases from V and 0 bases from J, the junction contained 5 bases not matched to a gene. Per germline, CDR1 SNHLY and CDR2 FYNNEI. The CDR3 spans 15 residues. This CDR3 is CASKGQIATNEKLFF. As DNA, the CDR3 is TGTGCCAGCAAGGGACAGATTGCAACTAATGAAAAACTGTTTTTT. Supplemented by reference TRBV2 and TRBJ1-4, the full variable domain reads EPEVTQTPSHQVTQMGQEVILRCVPISNHLYFYWYRQILGQKVEFLVSFYNNEISEKSEIFDDQFSVERPDGSNFTLKIRSTKLEDSAMYFCASKGQIATNEKLFFGSGTQLSVL.

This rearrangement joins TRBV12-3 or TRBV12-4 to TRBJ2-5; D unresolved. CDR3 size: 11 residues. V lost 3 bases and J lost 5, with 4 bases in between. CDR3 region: CASSFMETQYF. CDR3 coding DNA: TGTGCCAGCAGTTTTATGGAGACCCAGTACTTC.

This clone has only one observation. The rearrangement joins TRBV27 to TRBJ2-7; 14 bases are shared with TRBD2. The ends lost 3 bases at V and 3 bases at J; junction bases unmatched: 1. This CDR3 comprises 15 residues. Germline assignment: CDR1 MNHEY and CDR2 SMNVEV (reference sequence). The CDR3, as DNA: TGTGCCAGCAGTTTGGGGACTAGCGGGAGCTACGAGCAGTACTTC. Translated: CASSLGTSGSYEQYF.

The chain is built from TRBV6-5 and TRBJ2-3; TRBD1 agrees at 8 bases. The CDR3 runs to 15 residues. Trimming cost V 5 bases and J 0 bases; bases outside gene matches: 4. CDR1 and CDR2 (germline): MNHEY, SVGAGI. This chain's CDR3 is CASSRTGRSTDTQYF. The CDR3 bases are TGTGCCAGCAGTCGGACAGGGCGAAGCACAGATACGCAGTATTTT.

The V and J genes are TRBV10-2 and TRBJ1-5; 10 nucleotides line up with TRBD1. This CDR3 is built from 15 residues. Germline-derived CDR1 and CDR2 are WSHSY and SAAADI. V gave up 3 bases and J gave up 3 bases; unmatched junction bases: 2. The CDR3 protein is CASSDGTGVNQPQHF. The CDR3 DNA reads TGCGCCAGCAGTGATGGGACAGGGGTCAATCAGCCCCAGCATTTT.

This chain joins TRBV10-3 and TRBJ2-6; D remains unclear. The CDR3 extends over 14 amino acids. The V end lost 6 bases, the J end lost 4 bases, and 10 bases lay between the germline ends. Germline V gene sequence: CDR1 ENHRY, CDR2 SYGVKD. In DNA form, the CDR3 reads TGTGCCATCAGGTCGCTGCCCGGGGCCAACGTCCTGACTTTC. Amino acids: CAIRSLPGANVLTF.

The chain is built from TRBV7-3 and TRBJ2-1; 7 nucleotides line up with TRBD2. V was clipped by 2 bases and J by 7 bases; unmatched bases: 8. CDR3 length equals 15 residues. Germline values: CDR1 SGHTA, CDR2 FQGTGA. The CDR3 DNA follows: TGTGCCAGCAGCTTAGGACTAGGGTCTGGTAATGAGCAGTTCTTC. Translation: CASSLGLGSGNEQFF.

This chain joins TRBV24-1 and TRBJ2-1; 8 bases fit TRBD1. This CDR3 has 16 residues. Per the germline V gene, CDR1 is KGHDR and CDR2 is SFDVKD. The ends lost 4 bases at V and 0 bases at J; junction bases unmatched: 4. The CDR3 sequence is CATSDPTGGSYNEQFF. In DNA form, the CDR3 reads TGTGCCACCAGTGACCCTACAGGGGGCTCCTACAATGAGCAGTTCTTC.

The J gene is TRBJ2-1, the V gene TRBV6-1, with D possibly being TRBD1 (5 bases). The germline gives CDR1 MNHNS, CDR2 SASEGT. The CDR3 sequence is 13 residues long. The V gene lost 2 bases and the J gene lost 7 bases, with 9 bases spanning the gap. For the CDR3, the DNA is TGTGCCAGCAGTGAAAGGGGATGGAATGAGCAGTTCTTC. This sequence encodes CASSERGWNEQFF.